The sequence of this T cell receptor (beta chain) was determined in a study of blood T cell repertoires in COVID-19. Profiling relied on immunoSEQ multiplex PCR, and the TCRdb table lists in-frame clones only, not all of them. The profile shows fewer than 55,000 clones, around four fifths of them singletons. The length of the CDR3 is 13 residues. Germline assignment: CDR1 LGHDT and CDR2 YNNKEL (reference sequence). The ends were cut back, 1 base at V and 7 bases at J, with 10 bases in the middle. This clonotype was obtained from a woman aged 60-75 years with acute or convalescent COVID-19. The chain recombines TRBV3-1 (or the pseudogene TRBV3-2) with TRBJ1-1, with D possibly being TRBD1 (6 bases). Sequenced: peripheral blood. DNA for the CDR3: TGTGCCAGCAGCCAAGTTAGGGGGGGTGAAGCTTTCTTT. Translated, it gives CASSQVRGGEAFF.